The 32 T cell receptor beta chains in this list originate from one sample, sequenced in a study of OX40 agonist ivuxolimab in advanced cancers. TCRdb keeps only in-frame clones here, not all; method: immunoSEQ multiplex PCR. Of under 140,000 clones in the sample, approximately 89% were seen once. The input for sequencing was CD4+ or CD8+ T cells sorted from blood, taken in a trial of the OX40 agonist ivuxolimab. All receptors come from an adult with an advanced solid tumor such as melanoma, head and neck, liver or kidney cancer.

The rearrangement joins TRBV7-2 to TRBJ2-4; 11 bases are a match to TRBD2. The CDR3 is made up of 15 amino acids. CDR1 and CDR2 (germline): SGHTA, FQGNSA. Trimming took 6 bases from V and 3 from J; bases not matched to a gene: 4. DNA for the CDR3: TGTGCCAGCAGTTTGACTAGCGGGGTCAAAAACATTCAGTACTTC. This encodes CASSLTSGVKNIQYF.

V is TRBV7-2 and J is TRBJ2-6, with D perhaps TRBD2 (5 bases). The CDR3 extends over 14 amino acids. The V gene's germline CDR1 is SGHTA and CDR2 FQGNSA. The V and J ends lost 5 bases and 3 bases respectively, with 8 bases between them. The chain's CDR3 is CASSRGFGANVLTF. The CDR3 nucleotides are TGTGCCAGCAGCCGAGGGTTTGGGGCCAACGTCCTGACTTTC.

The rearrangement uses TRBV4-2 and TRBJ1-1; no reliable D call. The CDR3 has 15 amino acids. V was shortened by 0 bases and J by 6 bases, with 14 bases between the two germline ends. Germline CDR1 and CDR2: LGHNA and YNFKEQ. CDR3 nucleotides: TGTGCCAGCAGCCAAGAAAGGCGGAGGTTGTCTGAAGCTTTCTTT. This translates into CASSQERRRLSEAFF.

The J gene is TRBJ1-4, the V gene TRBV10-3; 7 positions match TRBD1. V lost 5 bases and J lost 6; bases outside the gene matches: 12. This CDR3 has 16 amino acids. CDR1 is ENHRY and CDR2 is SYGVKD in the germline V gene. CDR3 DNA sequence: TGTGCCATCAGTTCAGACAGGGAATCGGGGCATGAAAAACTGTTTTTT. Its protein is CAISSDRESGHEKLFF.

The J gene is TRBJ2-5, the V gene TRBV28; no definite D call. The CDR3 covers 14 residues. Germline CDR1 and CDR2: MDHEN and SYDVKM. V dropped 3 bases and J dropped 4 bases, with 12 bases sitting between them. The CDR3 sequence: CASSFISRRETQYF. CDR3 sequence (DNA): TGTGCCAGCAGTTTCATCAGTCGGAGAGAGACCCAGTACTTC.

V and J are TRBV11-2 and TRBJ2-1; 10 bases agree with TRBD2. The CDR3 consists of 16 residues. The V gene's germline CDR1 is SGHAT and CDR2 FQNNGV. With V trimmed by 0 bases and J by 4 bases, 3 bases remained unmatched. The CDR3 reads CASSLEPSGGYNEQFF. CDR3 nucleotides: TGTGCCAGCAGCTTAGAACCTAGCGGGGGTTACAATGAGCAGTTCTTC.

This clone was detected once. CDR3 in DNA: TGTGCCAGCAGTACGACAGGACTGAACACCGGGGAGCTGTTTTTT. Its protein product is CASSTTGLNTGELFF. The V gene is TRBV28, the J gene TRBJ2-2, with D perhaps TRBD1 (6 bases). Trimming removed 5 bases from V and 1 base from J, with 11 bases in between. Germline V gives CDR1 MDHEN, CDR2 SYDVKM. The CDR3 runs 15 residues.

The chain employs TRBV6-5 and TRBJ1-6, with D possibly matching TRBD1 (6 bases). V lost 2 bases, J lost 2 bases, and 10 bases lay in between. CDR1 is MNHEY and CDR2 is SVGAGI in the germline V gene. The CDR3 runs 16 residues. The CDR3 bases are TGTGCCAGCAGTTACCCACAGGGAACCTATAATTCACCCCTCCACTTT. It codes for CASSYPQGTYNSPLHF.

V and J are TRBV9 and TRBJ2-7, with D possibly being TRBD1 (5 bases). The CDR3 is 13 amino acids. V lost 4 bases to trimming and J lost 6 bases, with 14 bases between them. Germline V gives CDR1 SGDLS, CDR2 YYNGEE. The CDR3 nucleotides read TGTGCCAGCAGCTTCTCTCTAGACAGCGAGCAGTACTTC. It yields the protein CASSFSLDSEQYF.

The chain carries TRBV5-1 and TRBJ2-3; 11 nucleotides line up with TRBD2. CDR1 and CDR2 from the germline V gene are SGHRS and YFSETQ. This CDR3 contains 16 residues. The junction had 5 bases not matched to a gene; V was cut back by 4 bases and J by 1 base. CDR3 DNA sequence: TGCGCCAGCAGCCGGGGGACTAGCGGAGGCACAGATACGCAGTATTTT. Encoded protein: CASSRGTSGGTDTQYF. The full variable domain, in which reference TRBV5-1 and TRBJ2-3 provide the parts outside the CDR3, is KAGVTQTPRYLIKTRGQQVTLSCSPISGHRSVSWYQQTPGQGLQFLFEYFSETQRNKGNFPGRFSGRQFSNSRSEMNVSTLELGDSALYLCASSRGTSGGTDTQYFGPGTRLTVL.

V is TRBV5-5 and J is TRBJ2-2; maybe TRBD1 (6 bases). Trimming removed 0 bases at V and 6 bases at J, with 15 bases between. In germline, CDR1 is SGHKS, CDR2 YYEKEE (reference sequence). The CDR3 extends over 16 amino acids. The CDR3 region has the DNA TGTGCCAGCAGCTTGGCCTGGGGGCGATGGCCCGGGGAGCTGTTTTTT. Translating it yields CASSLAWGRWPGELFF. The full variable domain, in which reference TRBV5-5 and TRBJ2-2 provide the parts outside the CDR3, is DAGVTQSPTHLIKTRGQQVTLRCSPISGHKSVSWYQQVLGQGPQFIFQYYEKEERGRGNFPDRFSARQFPNYSSELNVNALLLGDSALYLCASSLAWGRWPGELFFGEGSRLTVL.

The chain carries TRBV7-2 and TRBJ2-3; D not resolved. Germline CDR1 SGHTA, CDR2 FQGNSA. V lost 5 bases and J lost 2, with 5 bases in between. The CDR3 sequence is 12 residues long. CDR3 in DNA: TGTGCCAGCAGCGCCAACACAGATACGCAGTATTTT. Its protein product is CASSANTDTQYF.

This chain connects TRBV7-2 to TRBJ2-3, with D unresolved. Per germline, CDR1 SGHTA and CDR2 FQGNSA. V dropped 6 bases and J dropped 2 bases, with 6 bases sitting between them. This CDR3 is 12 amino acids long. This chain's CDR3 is CASSGNTDTQYF. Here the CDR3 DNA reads TGTGCCAGCAGTGGGAACACAGATACGCAGTATTTT.

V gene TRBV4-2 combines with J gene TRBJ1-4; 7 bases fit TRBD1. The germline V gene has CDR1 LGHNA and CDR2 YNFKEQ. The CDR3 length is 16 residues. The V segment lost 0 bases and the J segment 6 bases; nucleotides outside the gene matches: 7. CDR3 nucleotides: TGTGCCAGCAGCCAAGATGGGACAGCAGGGGATGAAAAACTGTTTTTT. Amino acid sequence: CASSQDGTAGDEKLFF.

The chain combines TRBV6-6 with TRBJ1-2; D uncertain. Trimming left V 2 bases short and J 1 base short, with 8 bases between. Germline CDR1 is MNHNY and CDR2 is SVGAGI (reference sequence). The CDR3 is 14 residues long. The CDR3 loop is CASSYRQDNYGYTF. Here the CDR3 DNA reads TGTGCCAGCAGTTACAGACAAGATAACTATGGCTACACCTTC.

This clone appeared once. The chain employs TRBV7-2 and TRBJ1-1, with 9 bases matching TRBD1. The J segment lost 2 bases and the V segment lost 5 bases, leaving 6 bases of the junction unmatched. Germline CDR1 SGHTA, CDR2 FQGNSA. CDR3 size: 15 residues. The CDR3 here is CASSPRTGANTEAFF. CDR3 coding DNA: TGTGCCAGCAGCCCCCGGACAGGGGCAAACACTGAAGCTTTCTTT. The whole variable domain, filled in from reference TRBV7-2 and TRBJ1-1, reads GAGVSQSPSNKVTEKGKDVELRCDPISGHTALYWYRQSLGQGLEFLIYFQGNSAPDKSGLPSDRFSAERTGGSVSTLTIQRTQQEDSAVYLCASSPRTGANTEAFFGQGTRLTVV.

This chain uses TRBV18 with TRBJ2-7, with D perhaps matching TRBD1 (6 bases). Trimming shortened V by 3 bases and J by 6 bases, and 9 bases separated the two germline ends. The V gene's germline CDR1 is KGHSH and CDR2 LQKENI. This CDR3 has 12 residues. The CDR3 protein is CASSPQGFEQYF. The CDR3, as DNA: TGTGCCAGCTCACCTCAGGGGTTCGAGCAGTACTTC.

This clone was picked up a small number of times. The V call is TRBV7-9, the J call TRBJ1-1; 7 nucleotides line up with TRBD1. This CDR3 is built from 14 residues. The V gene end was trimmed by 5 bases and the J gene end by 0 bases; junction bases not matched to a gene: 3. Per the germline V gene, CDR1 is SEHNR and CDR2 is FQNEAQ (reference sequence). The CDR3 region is CASSAGQLNTEAFF. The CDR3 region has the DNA TGTGCCAGCAGCGCGGGACAGTTGAACACTGAAGCTTTCTTT. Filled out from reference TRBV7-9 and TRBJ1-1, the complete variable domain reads DTGVSQNPRHKITKRGQNVTFRCDPISEHNRLYWYRQTLGQGPEFLTYFQNEAQLEKSRLLSDRFSAERPKGSFSTLEIQRTEQGDSAMYLCASSAGQLNTEAFFGQGTRLTVV.

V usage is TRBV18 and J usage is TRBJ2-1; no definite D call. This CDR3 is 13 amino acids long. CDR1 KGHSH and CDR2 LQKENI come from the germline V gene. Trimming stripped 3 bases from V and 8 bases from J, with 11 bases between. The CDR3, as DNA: TGTGCCAGCTCACCCGACGGCAGAGATGAGCAGTTCTTC. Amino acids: CASSPDGRDEQFF.

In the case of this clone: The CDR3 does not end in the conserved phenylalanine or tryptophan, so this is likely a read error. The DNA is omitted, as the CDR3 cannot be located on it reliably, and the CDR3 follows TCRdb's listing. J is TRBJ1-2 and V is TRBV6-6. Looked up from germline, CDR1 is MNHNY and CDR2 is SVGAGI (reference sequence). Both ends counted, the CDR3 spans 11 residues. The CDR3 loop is CASSHKNSLGV.

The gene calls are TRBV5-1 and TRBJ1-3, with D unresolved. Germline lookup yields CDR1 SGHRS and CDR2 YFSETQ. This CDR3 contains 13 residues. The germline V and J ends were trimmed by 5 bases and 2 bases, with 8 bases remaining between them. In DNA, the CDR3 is TGCGCCAGCAGTCCCTCCGCTGGAAACACCATATATTTT. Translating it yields CASSPSAGNTIYF.

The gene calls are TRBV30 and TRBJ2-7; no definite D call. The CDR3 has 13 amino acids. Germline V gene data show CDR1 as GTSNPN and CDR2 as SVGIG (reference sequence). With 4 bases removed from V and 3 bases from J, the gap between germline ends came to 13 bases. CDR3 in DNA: TGTGCCTGGACTCTCGGGCTCGACTACGAGCAGTACTTC. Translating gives CAWTLGLDYEQYF.

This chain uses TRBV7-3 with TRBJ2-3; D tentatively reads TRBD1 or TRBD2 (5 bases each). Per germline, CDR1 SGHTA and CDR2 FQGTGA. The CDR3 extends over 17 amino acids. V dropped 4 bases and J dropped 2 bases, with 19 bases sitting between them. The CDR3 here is CASSSEVRGTYTDTQYF. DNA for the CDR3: TGTGCCAGCAGCTCAGAGGTGAGAGGGACCTACACAGATACGCAGTATTTT.

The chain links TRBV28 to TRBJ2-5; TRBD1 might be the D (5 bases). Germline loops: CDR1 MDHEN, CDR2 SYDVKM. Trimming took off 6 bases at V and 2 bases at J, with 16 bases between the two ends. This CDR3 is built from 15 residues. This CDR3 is CASSPFKAGQETQYF. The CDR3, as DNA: TGTGCCAGCAGCCCCTTTAAAGCAGGGCAAGAGACCCAGTACTTC.

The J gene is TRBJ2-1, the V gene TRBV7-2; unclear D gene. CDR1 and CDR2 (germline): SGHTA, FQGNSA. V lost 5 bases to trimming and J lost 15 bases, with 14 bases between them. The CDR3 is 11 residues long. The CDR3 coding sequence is TGTGCCAGCAGCAGGACCAGTTTTCGGTTCTTC. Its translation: CASSRTSFRFF.

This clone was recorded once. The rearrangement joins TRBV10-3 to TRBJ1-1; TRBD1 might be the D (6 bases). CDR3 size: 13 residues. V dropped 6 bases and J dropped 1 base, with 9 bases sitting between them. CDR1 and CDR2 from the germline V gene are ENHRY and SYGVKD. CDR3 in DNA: TGTGCCATCAGCGGACAGCCGAACACTGAAGCTTTCTTT. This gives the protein CAISGQPNTEAFF.

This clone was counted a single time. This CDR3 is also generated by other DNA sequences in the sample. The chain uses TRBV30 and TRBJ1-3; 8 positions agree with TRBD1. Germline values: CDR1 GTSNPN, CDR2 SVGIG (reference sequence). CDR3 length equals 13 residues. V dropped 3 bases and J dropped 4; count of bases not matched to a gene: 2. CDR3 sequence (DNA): TGTGCCTGGAGCAGGGACAGGGGAAACACCATATATTTT. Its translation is CAWSRDRGNTIYF.

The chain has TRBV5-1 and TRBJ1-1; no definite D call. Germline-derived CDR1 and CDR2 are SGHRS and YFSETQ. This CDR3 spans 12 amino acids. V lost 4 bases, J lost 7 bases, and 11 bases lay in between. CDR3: CASSRIMGEAFF. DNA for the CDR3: TGCGCCAGCAGCCGTATCATGGGTGAAGCTTTCTTT. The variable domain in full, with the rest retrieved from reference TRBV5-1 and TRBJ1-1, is KAGVTQTPRYLIKTRGQQVTLSCSPISGHRSVSWYQQTPGQGLQFLFEYFSETQRNKGNFPGRFSGRQFSNSRSEMNVSTLELGDSALYLCASSRIMGEAFFGQGTRLTVV.

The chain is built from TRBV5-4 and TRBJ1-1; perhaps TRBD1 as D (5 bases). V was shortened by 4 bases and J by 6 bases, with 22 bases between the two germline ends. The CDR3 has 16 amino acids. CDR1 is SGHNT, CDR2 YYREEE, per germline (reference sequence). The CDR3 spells CASSPGTGREAAEAFF. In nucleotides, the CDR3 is TGTGCCAGCAGCCCTGGGACGGGCCGGGAAGCCGCTGAAGCTTTCTTT.

CDR3 in DNA: TGTGCCAGCACCACAGCAATCGGGGAGCTGTTTTTT. Amino acid sequence: CASTTAIGELFF. The chain combines TRBV7-9 with TRBJ2-2; no definite D call. The germline CDR1 and CDR2 sequences are SEHNR and FQNEAQ (reference sequence). This CDR3 contains 12 residues. Trimming took off 7 bases at V and 7 bases at J, with 10 bases between the two ends.

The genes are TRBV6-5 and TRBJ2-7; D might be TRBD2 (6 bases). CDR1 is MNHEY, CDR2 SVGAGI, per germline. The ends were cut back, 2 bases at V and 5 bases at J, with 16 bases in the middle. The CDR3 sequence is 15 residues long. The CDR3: CASSYSPGAGNEQYF. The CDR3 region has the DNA TGTGCCAGCAGTTACAGCCCGGGAGCTGGCAACGAGCAGTACTTC.

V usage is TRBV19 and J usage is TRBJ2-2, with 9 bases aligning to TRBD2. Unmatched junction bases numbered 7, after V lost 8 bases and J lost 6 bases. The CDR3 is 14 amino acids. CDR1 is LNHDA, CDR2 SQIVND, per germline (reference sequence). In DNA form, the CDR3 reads TGTGCCAGTCAAAGCGGGAGGACCCCCGGGGAGCTGTTTTTT. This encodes CASQSGRTPGELFF.